The T cell receptor (beta chain) described here comes from a study of Ad26.COV2.S vaccination and SARS-CoV-2 variants. At the level of the study: Once or twice, 56 days apart, Ad26.COV2.S was delivered intramuscularly.

TCRdb keeps only in-frame clones here, not all; method: immunoSEQ multiplex PCR. The table includes fewer than 300,000 clones, around 87% detected once. This clone came up once. Its antigen is as yet unknown. General study points: Higher spike-specific TCR breadth was found in vaccine recipients than in placebo recipients. Similar non-spike TCR breadth was observed in recipients of vaccine and of placebo.

Treatment indicated: about 20 received Ad26.COV2.S at low or high dose, single or two shots; 5 received placebo; per-sample allocation not given. The samples were gathered on day 63 after the first injection of vaccine or placebo. V was pared by 5 bases and J by 10 bases, with 17 bases between. The germline V gene encodes CDR1 SGHTA and CDR2 FQGTGA. The CDR3 has 14 amino acids. The sequenced sample was peripheral blood, obtained in a trial of Ad26.COV2.S vaccine versus placebo. The TCR sequence derives from a person between 18 and 65 years old who received the Ad26.COV2.S COVID-19 vaccine or a placebo. The chain employs TRBV7-3 and TRBJ2-2; unclear D gene. The CDR3 sequence: CASSLEGARPELFF. The CDR3 coding sequence is TGTGCCAGCAGCCTGGAAGGAGCCCGGCCGGAGCTGTTTTTT.